These 22 T cell receptor beta chains were all obtained from the same sample, sequenced in a study of shared clonotypes between healthy human individuals. Naive CD8 cells comprised CD45RO-negative, CCR7-positively selected cells, excluding terminally differentiated effector memory CD45RA+ cells. Assay: immunoSEQ multiplex PCR; the TCRdb copy retains only in-frame clones and omits some. The sample has a few hundred thousand clones, just under 97% seen once; the top ten hold around 0.097%. Sequences were obtained from naive CD8+ T cells sorted from blood. Receptors originate from a woman in her twenties or thirties in good health.

The chain recombines TRBV15 with TRBJ2-1, with TRBD2 identical over 8 bases. CDR1 and CDR2 (germline): LNHNV, YYDKDF (reference sequence). The CDR3 length is 12 residues. The trim removed 9 bases at V and 6 bases at J, leaving 4 bases unmatched. The CDR3 is CATSGITNEQFF. CDR3 nucleotide sequence: TGTGCCACTAGCGGGATAACCAATGAGCAGTTCTTC.

This clone has only a few counts. V and J are TRBV28 and TRBJ1-2, with a tentative D call TRBD1 (6 bases). The CDR3 consists of 15 residues. Germline CDR1 and CDR2: MDHEN and SYDVKM. V shed 4 bases and J shed 1 base, with 13 bases lying between them. CDR3 loop: CASSSVQGVNYGYTF. The CDR3 DNA reads as TGTGCCAGCAGTTCGGTACAGGGAGTTAACTATGGCTACACCTTC.

The count of this clone is one. The sample carries other DNA sequences with the same CDR3. This chain connects TRBV27 to TRBJ1-5; D is undetermined. The germline V gene has CDR1 MNHEY and CDR2 SMNVEV (reference sequence). Trimming left V 0 bases short and J 6 bases short, with 6 bases between. The CDR3 contains 13 residues. CDR3 sequence (DNA): TGTGCCAGCAGTTTATCGGGCTCTCAGCCCCAGCATTTT. Its protein is CASSLSGSQPQHF.

The chain has TRBV27 and TRBJ1-4; D is undetermined. Germline-derived CDR1 and CDR2 are MNHEY and SMNVEV (reference sequence). Trimming stripped 0 bases from V and 5 bases from J, with 7 bases between. This CDR3 has 14 residues. The CDR3 reads CASSLSPPNEKLFF. DNA for the CDR3: TGTGCCAGCAGTTTATCCCCCCCAAATGAAAAACTGTTTTTT. Supplemented by reference TRBV27 and TRBJ1-4, the full variable domain reads EAQVTQNPRYLITVTGKKLTVTCSQNMNHEYMSWYRQDPGLGLRQIYYSMNVEVTDKGDVPEGYKVSRKEKRNFPLILESPSPNQTSLYFCASSLSPPNEKLFFGSGTQLSVL.

This chain links TRBV28 with TRBJ1-5, with D maybe TRBD1 (5 bases). With 4 bases removed from V and 0 bases from J, the gap between germline ends came to 13 bases. The CDR3 has 16 amino acids. Per the germline V gene, CDR1 is MDHEN and CDR2 is SYDVKM. The CDR3 DNA sequence: TGTGCCAGCAGTTACTTCAGGGCAAGTAGCAATCAGCCCCAGCATTTT. Encoded protein: CASSYFRASSNQPQHF.

CDR3 nucleotides: TGTGCCAGCAGTTTCACAGGGGGCGCACCCGAGCAGTACTTC. Translating it yields CASSFTGGAPEQYF. The chain couples TRBV27 to TRBJ2-7; 9 bases line up with TRBD1. Germline lookup yields CDR1 MNHEY and CDR2 SMNVEV (reference sequence). Unmatched junction bases numbered 6, after V lost 3 bases and J lost 6 bases. The length of the CDR3 is 14 residues.

This clone is a singleton in its sample. The chain uses TRBV19 and TRBJ1-3; D not certain. The V gene lost 4 bases and the J gene lost 4 bases, with 11 bases spanning the gap. The V gene's germline CDR1 is LNHDA and CDR2 SQIVND (reference sequence). This CDR3 spans 14 amino acids. CDR3 sequence: CASSTPRLGNTIYF. The CDR3 region has the DNA TGTGCCAGTAGTACGCCACGCCTGGGAAACACCATATATTTT.

V and J are TRBV29-1 and TRBJ2-2; D gene uncertain. The CDR3 consists of 12 residues. The V end lost 6 bases, the J end lost 3 bases, and 8 bases lay between the germline ends. Germline values: CDR1 SQVTM, CDR2 ANQGSEA. The DNA of the CDR3 is TGCAGCGTCGCATCCTACACCGGGGAGCTGTTTTTT. Residues: CSVASYTGELFF.

The chain combines TRBV14 with TRBJ2-7; D is uncertain. Trimming stripped 0 bases from V and 0 bases from J, with 9 bases between. The germline V gene has CDR1 SGHDN and CDR2 FVKESK. There are 15 residues in the CDR3. As DNA, the CDR3 is TGTGCCAGCAGCCAAGAGGTCGCATCCTCCTACGAGCAGTACTTC. This translates into CASSQEVASSYEQYF.

The chain uses TRBV28 and TRBJ1-5; unclear D gene. The CDR3 runs to 14 residues. The germline V gene encodes CDR1 MDHEN and CDR2 SYDVKM. Trimming shortened V by 3 bases and J by 1 base, and 7 bases separated the two germline ends. The chain's CDR3 is CASSFRLSNQPQHF. The CDR3 bases are TGTGCCAGCAGTTTTAGATTGAGCAATCAGCCCCAGCATTTT. The full variable domain, its missing parts supplied by reference TRBV28 and TRBJ1-5, is DVKVTQSSRYLVKRTGEKVFLECVQDMDHENMFWYRQDPGLGLRLIYFSYDVKMKEKGDIPEGYSVSREKKERFSLILESASTNQTSMYLCASSFRLSNQPQHFGDGTRLSIL.

The V call is TRBV7-6, the J call TRBJ2-1; maybe TRBD2 (5 bases). The V end was cut by 5 bases, the J end by 3 bases, with 17 bases between. This CDR3 is 16 amino acids long. The germline V gene encodes CDR1 SGHVS and CDR2 FNYEAQ. The CDR3 nucleotides read TGTGCCAGCAGCCCCTCGTTAGGACTGGGCTACAATGAGCAGTTCTTC. Encoded protein: CASSPSLGLGYNEQFF.

The CDR3 bases are TGTGCCAGCAGCTTTGCCGGCCAAGAAGCTTTCTTT. Amino acids: CASSFAGQEAFF. The chain uses TRBV7-9 and TRBJ1-1; D unresolved. Looked up from germline, CDR1 is SEHNR and CDR2 is FQNEAQ (reference sequence). Between the trimmed V and J ends, which lost 3 bases and 8 bases, there was a span of 10 bases. The CDR3 is 12 amino acids.

This chain connects TRBV5-1 to TRBJ1-1; unclear D gene. The CDR3 loop spans 15 amino acids. CDR1 is SGHRS and CDR2 is YFSETQ in the germline V gene. Trimming left V 4 bases short and J 3 bases short, with 16 bases between. The CDR3 loop reads CASSGTGRDYTEAFF. The CDR3 region has the DNA TGCGCCAGCAGCGGAACTGGACGGGATTACACTGAAGCTTTCTTT.

This chain uses TRBV2 with TRBJ2-5; D is uncertain. The J call may be wrong; the DNA end is better matched by TRBJ2-7. The CDR3 runs 14 residues. The germline V gene encodes CDR1 SNHLY and CDR2 FYNNEI. The CDR3 nucleotides read TGTGCCAGCAGTGAAGCTATCTCAGGCGTCGAGCAGTACTTC. This sequence encodes CASSEAISGVEQYF.

This sequence joins TRBV20-1 and TRBJ2-3, with D unclear. Trimming stripped 5 bases from V and 3 bases from J, with 6 bases between. CDR1 is DFQATT and CDR2 is SNEGSKA in the germline V gene (reference sequence). This CDR3 contains 11 residues. The CDR3 DNA is TGCAGTGCTTTCGGGACAGATACGCAGTATTTT. Translated: CSAFGTDTQYF.

CDR3 amino acids: CASSPTAGGDQPQHF. The CDR3 DNA reads as TGTGCCAGCAGCCCCACAGCCGGTGGGGATCAGCCCCAGCATTTT. This sequence joins TRBV7-9 and TRBJ1-5; D gene unclear. The CDR3 totals 15 residues. The V end was cut by 5 bases, the J end by 5 bases, with 16 bases between. Looked up from germline, CDR1 is SEHNR and CDR2 is FQNEAQ (reference sequence). The full variable domain, rest sourced from reference TRBV7-9 and TRBJ1-5, is DTGVSQNPRHKITKRGQNVTFRCDPISEHNRLYWYRQTLGQGPEFLTYFQNEAQLEKSRLLSDRFSAERPKGSFSTLEIQRTEQGDSAMYLCASSPTAGGDQPQHFGDGTRLSIL.

The CDR3 DNA is TGTGCCAGCAGTCCCCCCCCGTTAGCGGGAGTAGTTTCCGGGGAGCTGTTTTTT. Protein: CASSPPPLAGVVSGELFF. J is TRBJ2-2 and V is TRBV27, with 9 bases lining up with TRBD2. V dropped 5 bases and J dropped 6; count of bases not matched to a gene: 16. Germline lookup yields CDR1 MNHEY and CDR2 SMNVEV (reference sequence). This CDR3 contains 18 residues.

The chain carries TRBV27 and TRBJ2-5; D is possibly TRBD2 (6 bases). The CDR3 sequence is 14 residues long. V lost 1 base and J lost 2, with 8 bases in between. Germline CDR1 is MNHEY and CDR2 is SMNVEV (reference sequence). The chain's CDR3 is CASSLLAEQETQYF. CDR3 DNA sequence: TGTGCCAGCAGTTTATTAGCGGAACAAGAGACCCAGTACTTC.

The gene calls are TRBV10-3 and TRBJ1-1; 8 bases line up with TRBD1. The junction had 7 bases not matched to a gene; V was cut back by 0 bases and J by 1 base. The germline V gene encodes CDR1 ENHRY and CDR2 SYGVKD. The CDR3 loop spans 17 amino acids. As DNA, the CDR3 is TGTGCCATCAGTGAGTCCTTTCAGGGGGCGCGGAACACTGAAGCTTTCTTT. As protein: CAISESFQGARNTEAFF.

The chain couples TRBV27 to TRBJ1-1, with TRBD1 as a possible D gene (6 bases). The CDR3 contains 14 residues. Trimming pared 5 bases from V and 1 base from J, leaving 11 bases between. Per the germline V gene, CDR1 is MNHEY and CDR2 is SMNVEV (reference sequence). CDR3 amino acids: CASSAQGSNTEAFF. As DNA, the CDR3 is TGTGCCAGCAGTGCACAGGGCTCGAACACTGAAGCTTTCTTT.

This chain joins TRBV29-1 and TRBJ1-4, with 8 bases aligning to TRBD1. The junction had 15 bases not matched to a gene; V was cut back by 7 bases and J by 8 bases. The CDR3 has 15 residues. Germline CDR1 and CDR2: SQVTM and ANQGSEA. The CDR3 bases are TGCAGCGGGATTAGGACAGGGCCGATGGAGGAAAAACTGTTTTTT. This encodes CSGIRTGPMEEKLFF.

This sequence joins TRBV6-5 and TRBJ2-7, with 7 bases fitting TRBD2. CDR3 length equals 12 residues. V dropped 5 bases and J dropped 7; count of bases not matched to a gene: 5. Germline CDR1 and CDR2: MNHEY and SVGAGI. CDR3 amino acids: CASSGGGREQYF. In DNA, the CDR3 is TGTGCCAGCAGTGGGGGAGGGAGGGAGCAGTACTTC.